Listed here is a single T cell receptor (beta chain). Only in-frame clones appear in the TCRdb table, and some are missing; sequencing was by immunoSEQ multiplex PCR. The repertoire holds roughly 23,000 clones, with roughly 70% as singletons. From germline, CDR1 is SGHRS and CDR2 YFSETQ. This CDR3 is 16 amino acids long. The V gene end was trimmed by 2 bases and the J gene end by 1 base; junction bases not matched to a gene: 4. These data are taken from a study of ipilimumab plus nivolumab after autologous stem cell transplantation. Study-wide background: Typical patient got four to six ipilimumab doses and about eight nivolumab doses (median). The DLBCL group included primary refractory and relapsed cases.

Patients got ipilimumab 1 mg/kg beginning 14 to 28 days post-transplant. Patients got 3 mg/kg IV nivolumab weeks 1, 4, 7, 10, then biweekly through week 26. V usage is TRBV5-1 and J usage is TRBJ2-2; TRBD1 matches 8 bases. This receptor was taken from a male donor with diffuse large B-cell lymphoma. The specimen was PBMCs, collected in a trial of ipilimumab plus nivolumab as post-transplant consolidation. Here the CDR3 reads CASSFAGTGNTGELFF. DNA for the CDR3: TGCGCCAGCAGCTTCGCCGGGACAGGGAACACCGGGGAGCTGTTTTTT.